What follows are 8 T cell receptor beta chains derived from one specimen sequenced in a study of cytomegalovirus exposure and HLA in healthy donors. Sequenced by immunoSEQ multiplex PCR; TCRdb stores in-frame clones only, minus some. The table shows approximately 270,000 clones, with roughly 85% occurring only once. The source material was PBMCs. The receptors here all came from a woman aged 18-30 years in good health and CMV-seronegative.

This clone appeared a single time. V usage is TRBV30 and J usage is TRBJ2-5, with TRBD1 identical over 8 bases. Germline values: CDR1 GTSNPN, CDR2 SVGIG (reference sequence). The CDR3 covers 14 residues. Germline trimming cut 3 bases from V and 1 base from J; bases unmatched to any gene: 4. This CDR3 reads CAWRSTGVQETQYF. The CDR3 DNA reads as TGTGCCTGGAGATCGACAGGGGTCCAAGAGACCCAGTACTTC.

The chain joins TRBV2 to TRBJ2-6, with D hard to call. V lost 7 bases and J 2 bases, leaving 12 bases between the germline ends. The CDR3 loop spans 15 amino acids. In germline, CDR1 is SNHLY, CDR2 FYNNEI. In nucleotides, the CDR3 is TGTGCCAGCACCCGATCGCAGGCTGGGGCCAACGTCCTGACTTTC. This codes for CASTRSQAGANVLTF. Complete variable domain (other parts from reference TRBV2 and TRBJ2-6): EPEVTQTPSHQVTQMGQEVILRCVPISNHLYFYWYRQILGQKVEFLVSFYNNEISEKSEIFDDQFSVERPDGSNFTLKIRSTKLEDSAMYFCASTRSQAGANVLTFGAGSRLTVL.

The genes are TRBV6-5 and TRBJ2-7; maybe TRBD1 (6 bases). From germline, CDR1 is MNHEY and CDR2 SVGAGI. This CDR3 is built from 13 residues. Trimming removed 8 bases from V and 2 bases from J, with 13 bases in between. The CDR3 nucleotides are TGTGCCAGCTCGCAGGGGAAGACCTACGAGCAGTACTTC. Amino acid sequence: CASSQGKTYEQYF.

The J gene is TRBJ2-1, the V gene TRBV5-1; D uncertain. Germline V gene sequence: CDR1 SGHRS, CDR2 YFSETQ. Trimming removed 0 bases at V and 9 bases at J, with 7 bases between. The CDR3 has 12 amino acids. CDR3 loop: CASSLEASEQFF. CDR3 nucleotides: TGCGCCAGCAGCTTGGAAGCTAGTGAGCAGTTCTTC.

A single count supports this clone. CDR3 sequence reads: CASSQGDSSSGANVLTF. In DNA form, the CDR3 reads TGTGCCAGCAGCCAAGGTGATTCTAGCTCTGGGGCCAACGTCCTGACTTTC. The chain couples TRBV4-2 to TRBJ2-6; D gene unclear. CDR1 is LGHNA, CDR2 YNFKEQ, per germline. The CDR3 length is 17 residues. Trimming removed 1 base at V and 0 bases at J, with 10 bases between.

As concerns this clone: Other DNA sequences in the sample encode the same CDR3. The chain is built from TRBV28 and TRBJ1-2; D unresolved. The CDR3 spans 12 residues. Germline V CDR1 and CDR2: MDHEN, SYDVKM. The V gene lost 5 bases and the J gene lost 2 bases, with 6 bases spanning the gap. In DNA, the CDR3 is TGTGCCAGCAGTACCGGGAACTATGGCTACACCTTC. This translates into CASSTGNYGYTF.

CDR3 in amino acids: CAWTPGGGNTEAFF. The CDR3 DNA reads as TGTGCCTGGACCCCGGGAGGGGGGAACACTGAAGCTTTCTTT. The chain is built from TRBV30 and TRBJ1-1; a possible D gene is TRBD1 (6 bases). This CDR3 comprises 14 residues. Germline V gene lookup returns CDR1 GTSNPN and CDR2 SVGIG (reference sequence). V was cut by 4 bases and J by 1 base, with 13 bases left in between.

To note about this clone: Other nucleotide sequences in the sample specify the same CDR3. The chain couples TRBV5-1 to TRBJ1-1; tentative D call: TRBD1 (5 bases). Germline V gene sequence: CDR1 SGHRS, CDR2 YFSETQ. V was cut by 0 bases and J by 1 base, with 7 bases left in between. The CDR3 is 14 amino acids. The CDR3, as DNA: TGCGCCAGCAGCTTGGGGGGCGGGAACACTGAAGCTTTCTTT. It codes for CASSLGGGNTEAFF.